The 15 T cell receptor beta chains reported below all come from one sample, sequenced in a study of early T cells in non-severe SARS-CoV-2 infection. Using its own MiXCR run on the 5' RACE reads, TCRdb lists one record per CDR3 protein. Of 64,000 or so distinct CDR3 sequences in the sample, around 12% were seen once. This specimen was whole blood, taken at baseline. The receptors derive from an adult who was a healthcare worker with PCR-confirmed SARS-CoV-2 infection or an uninfected control (not recorded which).

The sample holds many counts of this clonotype. The genes are TRBV18 and TRBJ1-1; no reliable D call. Trimming removed 6 bases from V and 0 bases from J, with 8 bases in between. Germline CDR1 is KGHSH and CDR2 is LQKENI. The CDR3 sequence is 13 residues long. The CDR3 here is CASSSGLNTEAFF. The CDR3 DNA reads TGTGCCAGCTCCTCGGGCCTGAACACTGAAGCTTTCTTT. Supplemented by reference TRBV18 and TRBJ1-1, the full variable domain reads NAGVMQNPRHLVRRRGQEARLRCSPMKGHSHVYWYRQLPEEGLKFMVYLQKENIIDESGMPKERFSAEFPKEGPSILRIQQVVRGDSAAYFCASSSGLNTEAFFGQGTRLTVV.

This clonotype was observed at least ten times. The CDR3 loop reads CASSGTRKETQYF. DNA of the CDR3: TGTGCCAGCAGTGGGACTAGAAAGGAGACCCAGTACTTC. The rearrangement joins TRBV2 to TRBJ2-5; 7 bases map to TRBD2. This CDR3 is 13 amino acids long. CDR1 SNHLY and CDR2 FYNNEI come from the germline V gene. Losses at the gene ends were 4 bases for V and 5 bases for J; bases not matched to a gene: 4.

This chain links TRBV7-2 with TRBJ2-3; 12 nucleotides agree with TRBD2. Germline V lookup: CDR1 SGHTA, CDR2 FQGNSA. The CDR3 has 16 residues. J gave up 7 bases and V 3 bases, and 8 bases lay outside the gene matches. CDR3 DNA: TGTGCCAGCAGCTTCAGACTAGCGGGGGCACCGTATACGCAGTATTTT. Residues: CASSFRLAGAPYTQYF.

This clonotype was picked up a small number of times. The chain links TRBV7-9 to TRBJ2-2, with 9 bases that match TRBD1. Trimming removed 5 bases from V and 3 bases from J; junction bases left unmatched: 10. Germline CDR1 SEHNR, CDR2 FQNEAQ (reference sequence). The CDR3 covers 17 residues. The CDR3 loop reads CASSPSRDRVDTGELFF. The CDR3 coding sequence is TGTGCCAGCAGCCCGAGCCGGGACAGGGTAGACACCGGGGAGCTGTTTTTT.

This clonotype was recorded many times. The chain uses TRBV19 and TRBJ1-5; TRBD1 matches at 7 bases. The CDR3 runs 17 residues. Germline CDR1 reads LNHDA; CDR2 reads SQIVND (reference sequence). The ends lost 5 bases at V and 3 bases at J; junction bases unmatched: 13. This CDR3 is CASSLGQLYPDNQPQHF. The CDR3 nucleotides read TGTGCCAGTAGTCTGGGACAGTTGTATCCCGACAATCAGCCCCAGCATTTT. The full variable domain, with the rest looked up from reference TRBV19 and TRBJ1-5, is DGGITQSPKYLFRKEGQNVTLSCEQNLNHDAMYWYRQDPGQGLRLIYYSQIVNDFQKGDIAEGYSVSREKKESFPLTVTSAQKNPTAFYLCASSLGQLYPDNQPQHFGDGTRLSIL.

This clonotype was counted many times. The rearrangement joins TRBV2 to TRBJ2-3, with D possibly TRBD2 on 5 matching bases. This CDR3 spans 16 amino acids. V gave up 1 base and J gave up 4 bases, with 15 bases separating them. Germline CDR1 reads SNHLY; CDR2 reads FYNNEI. The CDR3 DNA follows: TGTGCCAGCAGTGAAGATGAGGGATTGGTGGCAGATACGCAGTATTTT. Residues: CASSEDEGLVADTQYF.

This clonotype was detected a few times. The chain recombines TRBV18 with TRBJ2-7; weak D call: TRBD1 (5 bases). Trimming left V 0 bases short and J 3 bases short, with 9 bases between. Germline assignment: CDR1 KGHSH and CDR2 LQKENI. The CDR3 loop spans 14 amino acids. DNA of the CDR3: TGTGCCAGCTCACCACCGGGCAGGGTCTACGAGCAGTACTTC. Its protein product is CASSPPGRVYEQYF.

The chain's CDR3 is CASSLSAGVHGELFF. CDR3 nucleotide sequence: TGTGCCAGCAGTTTATCAGCGGGAGTTCACGGGGAGCTGTTTTTT. The chain combines TRBV27 with TRBJ2-2, with 8 bases lining up with TRBD2. Germline CDR1 and CDR2: MNHEY and SMNVEV (reference sequence). The J segment lost 7 bases and the V segment lost 0 bases, leaving 4 bases of the junction unmatched. The CDR3 runs 15 residues.

This rearrangement joins TRBV7-2 to TRBJ2-3; TRBD2 matches 12 bases. From germline, CDR1 is SGHTA and CDR2 FQGNSA. This CDR3 spans 16 amino acids. Trimming at V came to 2 bases and at J to 3 bases, leaving 3 bases not matched to a gene. The CDR3 DNA sequence: TGTGCCAGCAGCTTACTAGCGGGAGGGCGAACAGATACGCAGTATTTT. Protein product: CASSLLAGGRTDTQYF.

In this sample, this clonotype turned up many times. The rearrangement links TRBV20-1 to TRBJ2-7; 7 nucleotides align to TRBD1. Looked up from germline, CDR1 is DFQATT and CDR2 is SNEGSKA (reference sequence). The length of the CDR3 is 14 residues. The ends lost 3 bases at V and 3 bases at J; junction bases unmatched: 8. Written as DNA, the CDR3 is TGCAGTGCTAGTTCGCCGGGACAGAGCTACGAGCAGTACTTC. This gives the protein CSASSPGQSYEQYF.

This clonotype was seen only a few times. This chain uses TRBV5-1 with TRBJ2-2; D may correspond to TRBD1 or TRBD2 (5 bases each). V was shortened by 7 bases and J by 3 bases, with 19 bases between the two germline ends. The CDR3 sequence is 16 residues long. From germline, CDR1 is SGHRS and CDR2 YFSETQ. Here the CDR3 reads CASSRRGGMDTGELFF. CDR3 nucleotide sequence: TGCGCCAGCTCGCGACGGGGCGGAATGGACACCGGGGAGCTGTTTTTT.

The genes are TRBV7-9 and TRBJ1-1, with 7 bases identical to TRBD1. V lost 4 bases, J lost 4 bases, and 9 bases stayed unmatched. The CDR3 contains 15 residues. Germline-derived CDR1 and CDR2 are SEHNR and FQNEAQ (reference sequence). In nucleotides, the CDR3 is TGTGCCAGCAGCTCCGGGCCTGGACAGGCCACTGAAGCTTTCTTT. It codes for CASSSGPGQATEAFF.

This clonotype was seen only a few times. V gene TRBV11-2 combines with J gene TRBJ1-1; D call uncertain. This CDR3 is built from 11 residues. V was trimmed by 5 bases and J by 4 bases, leaving 5 bases between them. Germline assignment: CDR1 SGHAT and CDR2 FQNNGV. CDR3 DNA sequence: TGTGCCAGCAGCCCCTCCACTGAAGCTTTCTTT. As protein: CASSPSTEAFF.

The chain recombines TRBV5-5 with TRBJ1-6; D remains unclear. Germline values: CDR1 SGHKS, CDR2 YYEKEE (reference sequence). The CDR3 is 13 amino acids. V lost 7 bases and J lost 7, with 12 bases in between. The CDR3 region is CASATFGNSPLHF. The CDR3, as DNA: TGTGCCAGCGCTACATTCGGGAATTCACCCCTCCACTTT.

The genes are TRBV5-5 and TRBJ2-7, with 11 nucleotides matching TRBD2. Trimming cost V 0 bases and J 3 bases; bases outside gene matches: 8. Germline CDR1 is SGHKS and CDR2 is YYEKEE (reference sequence). The CDR3 runs to 17 residues. CDR3 loop: CASSLVPGSGGDYEQYF. The DNA of the CDR3 is TGTGCCAGCAGCTTGGTCCCCGGTAGCGGGGGGGACTACGAGCAGTACTTC.